What follows are 32 T cell receptor beta chains derived from one specimen sequenced in a study of cytomegalovirus exposure and HLA in healthy donors. Primers for the PCR totalled 60 Vbeta and 13 Jbeta. Assay: immunoSEQ multiplex PCR; the TCRdb copy retains only in-frame clones and omits some. The data contain 120,000 to 150,000 clones, 70% to 75% of them singletons. The specimen was PBMCs. The origin of the receptors is a woman in her twenties or thirties in good health and CMV-seronegative.

V usage is TRBV2 and J usage is TRBJ2-4; 11 bases are shared with TRBD2. The CDR3 runs 19 residues. Germline V lookup: CDR1 SNHLY, CDR2 FYNNEI. With V trimmed by 6 bases and J by 0 bases, 13 bases remained unmatched. CDR3 region: CASSPGTSGPYLAKNIQYF. The CDR3 region has the DNA TGTGCCAGCAGCCCCGGGACTAGCGGACCGTACTTAGCCAAAAACATTCAGTACTTC.

The chain joins TRBV28 to TRBJ1-2, with 10 bases identical to TRBD1. Losses at the gene ends were 4 bases for V and 8 bases for J; bases not matched to a gene: 10. There are 15 residues in the CDR3. The V gene's germline CDR1 is MDHEN and CDR2 SYDVKM. The CDR3 here is CASSWGTGERGGYTF. The DNA for the CDR3 is TGTGCCAGCAGTTGGGGGACAGGGGAACGTGGCGGCTACACCTTC.

In its sample, this clone was seen a few times. V usage is TRBV18 and J usage is TRBJ2-2; no clear D gene. This CDR3 comprises 16 residues. The germline CDR1 and CDR2 sequences are KGHSH and LQKENI. V was pared by 0 bases and J by 0 bases, with 8 bases between. The CDR3 nucleotides read TGTGCCAGCTCACCACCGGTTACTACGAACACCGGGGAGCTGTTTTTT. Its translation: CASSPPVTTNTGELFF.

The chain uses TRBV5-1 and TRBJ2-5; 9 nucleotides line up with TRBD2. Per germline, CDR1 SGHRS and CDR2 YFSETQ. Trimming removed 1 base from V and 5 bases from J; junction bases left unmatched: 3. The CDR3 sequence is 14 residues long. This CDR3 reads CASSLTSGRETQYF. The DNA of the CDR3 is TGCGCCAGCAGCTTGACTAGCGGGCGGGAGACCCAGTACTTC.

This chain uses TRBV7-8 with TRBJ1-1; 8 nucleotides agree with TRBD1. V lost 0 bases and J lost 3; bases outside the gene matches: 3. Germline CDR1 is SGHVS and CDR2 is FQNEAQ. This CDR3 has 15 amino acids. The CDR3 reads CASSLAQTGDTEAFF. DNA of the CDR3: TGTGCCAGCAGCTTAGCACAGACAGGGGACACTGAAGCTTTCTTT.

The genes are TRBV2 and TRBJ1-1; 8 nucleotides agree with TRBD1. The CDR3 is 12 residues long. V lost 7 bases and J lost 8; bases outside the gene matches: 6. Germline V lookup: CDR1 SNHLY, CDR2 FYNNEI. In DNA form, the CDR3 reads TGTGCCAGCACAGACAGGGGCGCGGAAGCTTTCTTT. Translating it yields CASTDRGAEAFF.

The chain uses TRBV5-5 and TRBJ2-2, with a weak D call TRBD1 (5 bases). The CDR3 is 12 residues long. The germline V gene encodes CDR1 SGHKS and CDR2 YYEKEE (reference sequence). The V end was cut by 3 bases, the J end by 7 bases, with 7 bases between. CDR3 region: CASSWGIGELFF. The DNA of the CDR3 is TGTGCCAGCAGCTGGGGCATCGGGGAGCTGTTTTTT.

This chain uses TRBV5-4 with TRBJ1-3; 10 bases line up with TRBD1. CDR3 size: 15 residues. The germline V gene encodes CDR1 SGHNT and CDR2 YYREEE (reference sequence). V gave up 5 bases and J gave up 7 bases; unmatched junction bases: 9. CDR3 residues: CASRPDRGRGNTIYF. Here the CDR3 DNA reads TGTGCCAGCAGACCCGACAGGGGGCGCGGGAACACCATATATTTT.

The chain couples TRBV30 to TRBJ1-1; weak D call: TRBD1 (6 bases). CDR1 and CDR2 (germline): GTSNPN, SVGIG (reference sequence). This CDR3 contains 13 residues. V was trimmed by 3 bases and J by 2 bases, leaving 10 bases between them. The CDR3 here is CAWSEQGNTEAFF. Here the CDR3 DNA reads TGTGCCTGGAGCGAACAGGGAAACACTGAAGCTTTCTTT.

The chain has TRBV6-1 and TRBJ2-7; TRBD1 aligns across 8 bases. Germline trimming cut 6 bases from V and 3 bases from J; bases unmatched to any gene: 7. The CDR3 spans 14 residues. Looked up from germline, CDR1 is MNHNS and CDR2 is SASEGT. The CDR3 DNA reads TGTGCCAGCAGCCCGGGACAGGAGGTCTACGAGCAGTACTTC. It specifies CASSPGQEVYEQYF.

This clone was detected many times. The V call is TRBV6-5, the J call TRBJ2-3, with D tentatively TRBD1 (6 bases). This CDR3 region has 14 residues. Germline CDR1 MNHEY, CDR2 SVGAGI. The ends were cut back, 5 bases at V and 2 bases at J, with 11 bases in the middle. CDR3 in amino acids: CASSLGALTDTQYF. The CDR3 region has the DNA TGTGCCAGCAGTCTGGGGGCCCTCACAGATACGCAGTATTTT.

V and J are TRBV28 and TRBJ2-7, with TRBD2 matching 9 bases. Germline CDR1 MDHEN, CDR2 SYDVKM. This CDR3 contains 16 residues. V was pared by 1 base and J by 5 bases, with 9 bases of the junction left unmatched. The DNA of the CDR3 is TGTGCCAGCAGTTTATTTGGGGCGGGAGGGTTCCACGAGCAGTACTTC. It yields the protein CASSLFGAGGFHEQYF.

The chain combines TRBV19 with TRBJ1-5, with TRBD1 identical over 9 bases. Germline assignment: CDR1 LNHDA and CDR2 SQIVND (reference sequence). The CDR3 runs 14 residues. With V trimmed by 8 bases and J by 0 bases, 2 bases remained unmatched. The CDR3: CASRDRVSNQPQHF. CDR3 in DNA: TGTGCCAGTCGGGACAGGGTTAGCAATCAGCCCCAGCATTTT.

On this clone itself: In the same sample, other DNA sequences code for this CDR3. V usage is TRBV7-8 and J usage is TRBJ2-5; 9 nucleotides agree with TRBD2. The CDR3 runs 15 residues. Germline CDR1 reads SGHVS; CDR2 reads FQNEAQ. Trimming at V came to 9 bases and at J to 6 bases, leaving 14 bases not matched to a gene. The CDR3 reads CASIPAGTSIQTQYF. The DNA of the CDR3 is TGTGCCAGTATCCCGGCCGGGACTAGCATCCAGACCCAGTACTTC.

This sequence joins TRBV4-2 and TRBJ2-1; 7 bases are a match to TRBD2. Germline CDR1 is LGHNA and CDR2 is YNFKEQ. The CDR3 runs to 16 residues. Trimming at V came to 1 base and at J to 0 bases, leaving 3 bases not matched to a gene. The CDR3 region is CASSQASGNSYNEQFF. CDR3 coding DNA: TGTGCCAGCAGCCAAGCCAGCGGGAACTCCTACAATGAGCAGTTCTTC.

The chain combines TRBV29-1 with TRBJ1-1; weak D call: TRBD1 (6 bases). Germline CDR1 SQVTM, CDR2 ANQGSEA. The CDR3 loop spans 12 amino acids. The germline V and J ends were trimmed by 6 bases and 6 bases, with 14 bases remaining between them. This chain's CDR3 is CSVTQGIAEAFF. CDR3 coding DNA: TGCAGCGTAACACAGGGTATCGCTGAAGCTTTCTTT. Drawing the rest from reference TRBV29-1 and TRBJ1-1, the complete variable domain is SAVISQKPSRDICQRGTSLTIQCQVDSQVTMMFWYRQQPGQSLTLIATANQGSEATYESGFVIDKFPISRPNLTFSTLTVSNMSPEDSSIYLCSVTQGIAEAFFGQGTRLTVV.

The chain employs TRBV7-3 and TRBJ2-1; possible D gene TRBD2, 5 bases. V shed 0 bases and J shed 10 bases, with 16 bases lying between them. Germline V gene sequence: CDR1 SGHTA, CDR2 FQGTGA. The CDR3 consists of 15 residues. CDR3 DNA sequence: TGTGCCAGCAGCTTAACGTTAAGCGGCTTAGAGGAGCAGTTCTTC. Translated, it gives CASSLTLSGLEEQFF.

The chain is built from TRBV7-3 and TRBJ2-3; a possible D gene is TRBD1 (5 bases). This CDR3 is 16 amino acids long. V gave up 5 bases and J gave up 5 bases, with 20 bases separating them. Per germline, CDR1 SGHTA and CDR2 FQGTGA. CDR3 in DNA: TGTGCCAGCAGCCCTAGAGGCGGCCAGGGTGGAGATACGCAGTATTTT. The encoded protein is CASSPRGGQGGDTQYF.

The chain recombines TRBV9 with TRBJ2-5; the match to TRBD2 covers 9 bases. After removal of 2 bases from V and 4 bases from J, the junction contained 3 bases not matched to a gene. CDR1 and CDR2 (germline): SGDLS, YYNGEE. The CDR3 covers 14 residues. The CDR3 nucleotides read TGTGCCAGCAGCGTTGGACTAGCGACAGAGACCCAGTACTTC. Protein: CASSVGLATETQYF.

As for this clone: One end of the junction fails to match germline, which may point to a read error. J is TRBJ2-6 and V is TRBV6-1; D remains ambiguous. Germline CDR1 is MNHNS and CDR2 is SASEGT. The length of the CDR3 is 15 residues. The CDR3 nucleotides are TGTGCCAGCAGCGAAGTGGCTCTGGGCGCCAACGTCCTGACTTTC. Protein: CASSEVALGANVLTF.

This rearrangement joins TRBV10-3 to TRBJ2-3, with D possibly TRBD1 on 5 matching bases. V lost 6 bases, J lost 6 bases, and 13 bases lay in between. Germline V gives CDR1 ENHRY, CDR2 SYGVKD. The CDR3 has 13 residues. The CDR3 coding sequence is TGTGCCATCAGGGTAGGGGCGGAGGATACGCAGTATTTT. It codes for CAIRVGAEDTQYF.

The sample holds a few counts of this clone. The rearrangement uses TRBV28 and TRBJ2-7; 10 bases match TRBD2. V shed 7 bases and J 1 base; nucleotides not matched to a gene: 10. The germline V gene has CDR1 MDHEN and CDR2 SYDVKM. This CDR3 comprises 16 residues. CDR3 residues: CASNTLPGLASYEQYF. In DNA form, the CDR3 reads TGTGCCAGCAACACCCTACCGGGACTAGCGTCCTACGAGCAGTACTTC.

The chain has TRBV10-3 and TRBJ2-7, with a possible D match to TRBD1 (5 bases). The CDR3 loop spans 13 amino acids. Per germline, CDR1 ENHRY and CDR2 SYGVKD. Trimming cost V 5 bases and J 3 bases, with 11 bases left between them. CDR3 region: CAISRDSFYEQYF. In DNA, the CDR3 is TGTGCCATCAGTAGAGACAGCTTCTACGAGCAGTACTTC.

The rearrangement links TRBV27 to TRBJ2-7; maybe TRBD2 (5 bases). The V gene's germline CDR1 is MNHEY and CDR2 SMNVEV (reference sequence). The CDR3 loop spans 17 amino acids. The V gene lost 5 bases and the J gene lost 2 bases, with 22 bases spanning the gap. The CDR3 DNA reads as TGTGCCAGCAGTCCAGGACCTCTCGGACTCTCCCCCTACGAGCAGTACGTC. Residues: CASSPGPLGLSPYEQYV.

This clone came up a few times. CDR3 amino acids: CASSFGTGGNGYTF. The DNA for the CDR3 is TGCGCCAGCAGCTTCGGGACAGGGGGAAATGGCTACACCTTC. The chain carries TRBV5-1 and TRBJ1-2; 11 nucleotides agree with TRBD1. Germline V gives CDR1 SGHRS, CDR2 YFSETQ. This CDR3 is 14 amino acids long. The J segment lost 6 bases and the V segment lost 2 bases, leaving 3 bases of the junction unmatched. The full variable domain, in which reference TRBV5-1 and TRBJ1-2 provide the parts outside the CDR3, is KAGVTQTPRYLIKTRGQQVTLSCSPISGHRSVSWYQQTPGQGLQFLFEYFSETQRNKGNFPGRFSGRQFSNSRSEMNVSTLELGDSALYLCASSFGTGGNGYTFGSGTRLTVV.

The gene calls are TRBV5-4 and TRBJ1-4; possible D gene TRBD1, 5 bases. The germline gives CDR1 SGHNT, CDR2 YYREEE (reference sequence). V was cut by 1 base and J by 8 bases, with 18 bases left in between. This CDR3 comprises 16 residues. This CDR3 reads CASSLSGRGTVEKLFF. CDR3 DNA sequence: TGTGCCAGCAGCTTGAGTGGGAGGGGTACGGTGGAAAAACTGTTTTTT.

This clone has only one observation. The chain uses TRBV7-9 and TRBJ2-7; 10 bases are shared with TRBD2. The CDR3 spans 14 residues. V dropped 2 bases and J dropped 2; count of bases not matched to a gene: 0. Germline V CDR1 and CDR2: SEHNR, FQNEAQ (reference sequence). In nucleotides, the CDR3 is TGTGCCAGCAGCTTAAGCGGGGGGGCCTACGAGCAGTACGTC. Amino acid sequence: CASSLSGGAYEQYV.

The V and J genes are TRBV6-1 and TRBJ1-1; unclear D gene. Germline V gene lookup returns CDR1 MNHNS and CDR2 SASEGT. The CDR3 length is 14 residues. The V end lost 7 bases, the J end lost 1 base, and 13 bases lay between the germline ends. The CDR3 sequence is CASTPRPENTEAFF. CDR3 bases: TGTGCCAGCACCCCGAGGCCTGAGAACACTGAAGCTTTCTTT.

The J gene is TRBJ2-7, the V gene TRBV5-4, with TRBD1 matching over 7 bases. The CDR3 consists of 15 residues. The germline gives CDR1 SGHNT, CDR2 YYREEE (reference sequence). Trimming at V came to 5 bases and at J to 0 bases, leaving 8 bases not matched to a gene. CDR3 residues: CASSPGTASSYEQYV. In DNA form, the CDR3 reads TGTGCCAGCAGTCCCGGGACAGCGAGCTCCTACGAGCAGTACGTC.

This clone was seen only a few times. The J gene is TRBJ2-4, the V gene TRBV19; D is possibly TRBD1 (6 bases). The V gene's germline CDR1 is LNHDA and CDR2 SQIVND (reference sequence). The CDR3 extends over 18 amino acids. The V end was cut by 5 bases, the J end by 3 bases, with 23 bases between. The CDR3 bases are TGTGCCAGTAGTCCAAGAGGGCCAGGGGTTTTTGTCAAAAACATTCAGTACTTC. The encoded protein is CASSPRGPGVFVKNIQYF.

The rearrangement links TRBV18 to TRBJ2-7, with a possible D match to TRBD1 (7 bases). The germline gives CDR1 KGHSH, CDR2 LQKENI. Deletions cut 3 bases from V and 1 base from J, with 13 bases between. The CDR3 is 15 residues long. For the CDR3, the DNA is TGTGCCAGCTCACCGAGACAGGGAGGATCCTACGAGCAGTACGTC. This codes for CASSPRQGGSYEQYV.

This rearrangement joins TRBV7-2 to TRBJ1-1; possible D gene TRBD1, 5 bases. V lost 0 bases and J lost 1, with 9 bases in between. This CDR3 has 15 residues. Germline V gene data show CDR1 as SGHTA and CDR2 as FQGNSA. The CDR3 region is CASSLAGQENTEAFF. The CDR3 DNA reads as TGTGCCAGCAGCTTAGCGGGGCAGGAGAACACTGAAGCTTTCTTT.